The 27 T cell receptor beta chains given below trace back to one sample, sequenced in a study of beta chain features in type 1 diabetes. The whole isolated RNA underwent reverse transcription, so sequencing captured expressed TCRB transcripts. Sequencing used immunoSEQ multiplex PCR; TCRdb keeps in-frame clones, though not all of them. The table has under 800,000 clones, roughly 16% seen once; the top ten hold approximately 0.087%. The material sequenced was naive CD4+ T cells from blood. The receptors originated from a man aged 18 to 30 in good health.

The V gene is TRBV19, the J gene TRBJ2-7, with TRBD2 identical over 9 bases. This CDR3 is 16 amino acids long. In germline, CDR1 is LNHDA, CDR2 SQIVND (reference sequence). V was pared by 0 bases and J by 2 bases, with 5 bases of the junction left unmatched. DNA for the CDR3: TGTGCCAGTAGTATAGAAAAGGCTAGCGGGGCCTACGAGCAGTACTTC. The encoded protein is CASSIEKASGAYEQYF.

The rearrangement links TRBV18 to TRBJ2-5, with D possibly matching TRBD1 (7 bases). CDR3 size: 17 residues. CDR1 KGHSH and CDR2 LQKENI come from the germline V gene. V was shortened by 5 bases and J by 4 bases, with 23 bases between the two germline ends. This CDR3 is CASSAYRGIAAGETQYF. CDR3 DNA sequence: TGTGCCAGCTCAGCATACAGGGGCATTGCAGCGGGAGAGACCCAGTACTTC. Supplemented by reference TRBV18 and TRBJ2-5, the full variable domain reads NAGVMQNPRHLVRRRGQEARLRCSPMKGHSHVYWYRQLPEEGLKFMVYLQKENIIDESGMPKERFSAEFPKEGPSILRIQQVVRGDSAAYFCASSAYRGIAAGETQYFGPGTRLLVL.

The CDR3 sequence: CASSRRRGSSYEQYF. The CDR3 bases are TGTGCCAGCAGTCGACGGCGGGGGAGCTCCTACGAGCAGTACTTC. This chain connects TRBV6-5 to TRBJ2-7, with 7 bases matching TRBD2. After removal of 5 bases from V and 0 bases from J, the junction contained 7 bases not matched to a gene. Germline V gives CDR1 MNHEY, CDR2 SVGAGI. This CDR3 spans 15 amino acids.

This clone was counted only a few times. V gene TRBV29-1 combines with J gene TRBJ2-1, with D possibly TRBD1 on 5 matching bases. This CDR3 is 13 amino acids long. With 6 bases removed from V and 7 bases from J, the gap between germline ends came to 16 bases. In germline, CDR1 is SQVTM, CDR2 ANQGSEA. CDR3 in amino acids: CSVAARVGNEQFF. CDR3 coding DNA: TGCAGCGTCGCCGCCAGGGTCGGTAATGAGCAGTTCTTC.

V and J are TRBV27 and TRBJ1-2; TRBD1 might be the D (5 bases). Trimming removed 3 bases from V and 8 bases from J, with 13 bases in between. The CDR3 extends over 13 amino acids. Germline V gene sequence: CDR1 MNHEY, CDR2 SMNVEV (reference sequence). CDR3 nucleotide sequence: TGTGCCAGCAGTTTTGTGGGGCTCAGCGGCTACACCTTC. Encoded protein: CASSFVGLSGYTF.

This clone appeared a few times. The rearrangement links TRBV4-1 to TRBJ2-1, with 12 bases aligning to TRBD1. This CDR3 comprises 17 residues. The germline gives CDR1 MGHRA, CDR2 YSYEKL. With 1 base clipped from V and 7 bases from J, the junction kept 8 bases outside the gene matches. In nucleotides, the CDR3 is TGCGCCAGCAGCCAAGTCCCGGGACAGGGGGCGTATAATGAGCAGTTCTTC. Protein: CASSQVPGQGAYNEQFF.

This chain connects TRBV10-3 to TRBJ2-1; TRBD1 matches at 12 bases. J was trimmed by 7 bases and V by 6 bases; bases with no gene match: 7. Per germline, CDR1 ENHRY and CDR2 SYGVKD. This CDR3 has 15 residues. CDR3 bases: TGTGCCATCAGCGGGGACAGGGGGCGCGTGAATGAGCAGTTCTTC. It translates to CAISGDRGRVNEQFF.

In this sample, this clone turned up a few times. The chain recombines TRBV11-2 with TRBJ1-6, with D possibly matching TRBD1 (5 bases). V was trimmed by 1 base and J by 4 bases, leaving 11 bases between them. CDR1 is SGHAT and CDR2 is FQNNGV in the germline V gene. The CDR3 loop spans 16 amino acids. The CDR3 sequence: CASSLGAGPYNSPLHF. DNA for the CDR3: TGTGCCAGCAGCTTAGGGGCAGGGCCATATAATTCACCCCTCCACTTT.

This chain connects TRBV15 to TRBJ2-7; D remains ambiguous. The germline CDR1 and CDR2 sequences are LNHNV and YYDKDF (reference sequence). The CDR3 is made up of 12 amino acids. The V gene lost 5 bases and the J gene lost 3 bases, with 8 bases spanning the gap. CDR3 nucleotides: TGTGCCACCAGCGATTGGGGCTACGAGCAGTACTTC. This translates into CATSDWGYEQYF.

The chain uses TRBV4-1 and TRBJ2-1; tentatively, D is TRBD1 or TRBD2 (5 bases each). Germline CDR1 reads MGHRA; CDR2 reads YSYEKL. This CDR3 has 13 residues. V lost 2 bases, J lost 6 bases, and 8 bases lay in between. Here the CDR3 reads CASSQRGLNEQFF. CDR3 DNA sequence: TGCGCCAGCAGCCAACGGGGCCTCAATGAGCAGTTCTTC.

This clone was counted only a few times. CDR3 loop: CASSSRDRSPTNEKLFF. The CDR3 nucleotides read TGCGCCAGCAGCTCCCGGGACAGGAGCCCAACTAATGAAAAACTGTTTTTT. The rearrangement joins TRBV4-3 to TRBJ1-4, with TRBD1 matching over 8 bases. CDR3 length: 17 amino acids. Trimming removed 5 bases from V and 0 bases from J; junction bases left unmatched: 8. Germline CDR1 and CDR2: LGHNA and YSLEER.

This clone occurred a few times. The CDR3 is CASSDKLNRAGYEQYF. DNA of the CDR3: TGTGCCAGCAGTGATAAGTTAAACAGGGCGGGCTACGAGCAGTACTTC. The V gene is TRBV25-1, the J gene TRBJ2-7; tentatively, D is TRBD1 (6 bases). Trimming shortened V by 3 bases and J by 3 bases, and 18 bases separated the two germline ends. CDR3 length: 16 residues. Germline lookup yields CDR1 MGHDK and CDR2 SYGVNS.

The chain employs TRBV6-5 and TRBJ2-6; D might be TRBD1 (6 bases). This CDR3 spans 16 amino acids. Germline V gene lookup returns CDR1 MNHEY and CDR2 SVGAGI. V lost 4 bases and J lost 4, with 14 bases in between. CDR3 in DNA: TGTGCCAGCAGTTCCCTACAGGGAGCGGGGGCCAACGTCCTGACTTTC. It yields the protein CASSSLQGAGANVLTF.

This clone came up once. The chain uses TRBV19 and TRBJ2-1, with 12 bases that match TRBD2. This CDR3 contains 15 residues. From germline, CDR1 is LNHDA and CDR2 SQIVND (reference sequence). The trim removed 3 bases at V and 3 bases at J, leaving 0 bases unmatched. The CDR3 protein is CASSMGLAGYNEQFF. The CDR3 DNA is TGTGCCAGTAGTATGGGACTAGCGGGCTACAATGAGCAGTTCTTC.

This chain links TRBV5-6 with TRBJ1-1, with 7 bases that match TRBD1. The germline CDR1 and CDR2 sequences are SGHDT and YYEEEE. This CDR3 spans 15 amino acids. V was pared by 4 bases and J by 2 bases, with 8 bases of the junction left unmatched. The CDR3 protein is CASSAAGQLNTEAFF. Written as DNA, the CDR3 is TGTGCCAGCAGCGCGGCGGGACAGCTTAACACTGAAGCTTTCTTT. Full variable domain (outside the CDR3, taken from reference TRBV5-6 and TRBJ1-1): DAGVTQSPTHLIKTRGQQVTLRCSPKSGHDTVSWYQQALGQGPQFIFQYYEEEERQRGNFPDRFSGHQFPNYSSELNVNALLLGDSALYLCASSAAGQLNTEAFFGQGTRLTVV.

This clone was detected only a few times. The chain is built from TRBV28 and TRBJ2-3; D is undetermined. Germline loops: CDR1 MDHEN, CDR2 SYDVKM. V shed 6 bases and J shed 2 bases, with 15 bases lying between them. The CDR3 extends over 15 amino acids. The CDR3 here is CASRRDLGTTDTQYF. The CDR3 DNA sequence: TGTGCCAGCAGACGAGACCTCGGTACCACAGATACGCAGTATTTT.

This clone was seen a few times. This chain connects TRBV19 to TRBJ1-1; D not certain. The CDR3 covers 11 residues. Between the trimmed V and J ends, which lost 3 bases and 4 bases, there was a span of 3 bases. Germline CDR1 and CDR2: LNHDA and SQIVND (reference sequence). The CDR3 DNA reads TGTGCCAGTAGTATGACCACTGAAGCTTTCTTT. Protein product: CASSMTTEAFF. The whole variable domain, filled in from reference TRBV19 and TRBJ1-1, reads DGGITQSPKYLFRKEGQNVTLSCEQNLNHDAMYWYRQDPGQGLRLIYYSQIVNDFQKGDIAEGYSVSREKKESFPLTVTSAQKNPTAFYLCASSMTTEAFFGQGTRLTVV.

CDR3 nucleotides: TGTGCCAGCAGTTCATCCCAGGGGCGAGGCACTGAAGCTTTCTTT. Translated: CASSSSQGRGTEAFF. The chain links TRBV28 to TRBJ1-1; a possible D gene is TRBD1 (6 bases). The germline gives CDR1 MDHEN, CDR2 SYDVKM. Between the trimmed V and J ends, which lost 4 bases and 4 bases, there was a span of 16 bases. The CDR3 sequence is 15 residues long.

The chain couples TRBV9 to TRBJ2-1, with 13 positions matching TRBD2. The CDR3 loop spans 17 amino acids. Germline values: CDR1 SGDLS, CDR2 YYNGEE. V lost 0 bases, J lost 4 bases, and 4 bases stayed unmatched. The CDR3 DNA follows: TGTGCCAGCAGCGTAGCTCCGACTAGCGGGAGGTACAATGAGCAGTTCTTC. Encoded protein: CASSVAPTSGRYNEQFF. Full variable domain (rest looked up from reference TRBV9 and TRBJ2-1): DSGVTQTPKHLITATGQRVTLRCSPRSGDLSVYWYQQSLDQGLQFLIQYYNGEERAKGNILERFSAQQFPDLHSELNLSSLELGDSALYFCASSVAPTSGRYNEQFFGPGTRLTVL.

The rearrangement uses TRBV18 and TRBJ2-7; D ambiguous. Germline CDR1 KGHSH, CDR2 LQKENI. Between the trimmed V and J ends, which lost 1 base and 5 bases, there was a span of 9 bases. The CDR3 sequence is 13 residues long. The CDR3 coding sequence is TGTGCCAGCTCACCACTAAGTGGGAACGAGCAGTACTTC. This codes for CASSPLSGNEQYF.

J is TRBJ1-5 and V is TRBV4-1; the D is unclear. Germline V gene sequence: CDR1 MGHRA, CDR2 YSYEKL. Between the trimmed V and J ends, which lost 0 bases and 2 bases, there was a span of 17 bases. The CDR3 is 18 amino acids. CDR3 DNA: TGCGCCAGCAGCCAAGAATCCCCCTCAGAGAGGGGCAATCAGCCCCAGCATTTT. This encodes CASSQESPSERGNQPQHF.

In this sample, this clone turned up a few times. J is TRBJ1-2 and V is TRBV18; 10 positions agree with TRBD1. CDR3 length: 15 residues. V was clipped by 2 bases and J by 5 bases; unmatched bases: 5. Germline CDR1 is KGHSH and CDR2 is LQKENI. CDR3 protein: CASSPSGTGAYGYTF. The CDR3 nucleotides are TGTGCCAGCTCACCATCCGGGACAGGGGCTTATGGCTACACCTTC.

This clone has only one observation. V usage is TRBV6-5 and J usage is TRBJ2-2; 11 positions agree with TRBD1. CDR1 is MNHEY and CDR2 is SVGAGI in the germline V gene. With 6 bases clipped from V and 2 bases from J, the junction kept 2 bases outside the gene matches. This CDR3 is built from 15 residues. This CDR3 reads CASRRTGGNTGELFF. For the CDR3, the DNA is TGTGCCAGCAGAAGGACAGGGGGCAACACCGGGGAGCTGTTTTTT.

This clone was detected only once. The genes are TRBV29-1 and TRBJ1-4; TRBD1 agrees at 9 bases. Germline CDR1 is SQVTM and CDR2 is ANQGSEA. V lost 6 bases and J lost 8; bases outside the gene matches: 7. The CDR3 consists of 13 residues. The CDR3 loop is CSVIPTGGEKLFF. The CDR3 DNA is TGCAGCGTGATCCCGACAGGGGGGGAAAAACTGTTTTTT. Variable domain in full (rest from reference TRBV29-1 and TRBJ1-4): SAVISQKPSRDICQRGTSLTIQCQVDSQVTMMFWYRQQPGQSLTLIATANQGSEATYESGFVIDKFPISRPNLTFSTLTVSNMSPEDSSIYLCSVIPTGGEKLFFGSGTQLSVL.

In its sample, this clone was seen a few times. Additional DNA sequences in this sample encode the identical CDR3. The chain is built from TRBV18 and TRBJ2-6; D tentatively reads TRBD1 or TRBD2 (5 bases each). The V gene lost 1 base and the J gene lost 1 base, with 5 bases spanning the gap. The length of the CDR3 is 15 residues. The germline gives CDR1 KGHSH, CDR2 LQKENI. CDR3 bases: TGTGCCAGCTCACCACGGGGGTCTGGGGCCAACGTCCTGACTTTC. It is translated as CASSPRGSGANVLTF.

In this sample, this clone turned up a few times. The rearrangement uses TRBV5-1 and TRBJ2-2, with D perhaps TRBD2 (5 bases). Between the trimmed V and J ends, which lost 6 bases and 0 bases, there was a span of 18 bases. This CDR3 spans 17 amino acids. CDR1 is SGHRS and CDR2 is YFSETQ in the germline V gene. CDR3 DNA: TGCGCCAGCACCAAGGAGGCTGGGCGGTCGAACACCGGGGAGCTGTTTTTT. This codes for CASTKEAGRSNTGELFF.

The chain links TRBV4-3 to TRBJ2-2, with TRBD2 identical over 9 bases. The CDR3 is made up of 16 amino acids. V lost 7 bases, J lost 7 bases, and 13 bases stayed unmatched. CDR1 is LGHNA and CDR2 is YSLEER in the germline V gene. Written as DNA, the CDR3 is TGCGCCAGCAAGGGGCGGGGGGGCCCCGGCGACGGGGAGCTGTTTTTT. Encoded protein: CASKGRGGPGDGELFF.